This entry lists 19 T cell receptor beta chains sequenced from one sample in a study of OX40 agonist ivuxolimab in advanced cancers. Sequenced by immunoSEQ multiplex PCR; TCRdb stores in-frame clones only, minus some. The sample lists tens of thousands of clones; 80% to 95% were seen once. The sequencing here drew on CD4+ or CD8+ T cells sorted from blood, taken in a trial of the OX40 agonist ivuxolimab. These receptors were obtained from an adult with an advanced solid tumor such as melanoma, head and neck, liver or kidney cancer.

V gene TRBV6-9 combines with J gene TRBJ1-5, with D perhaps TRBD1 (5 bases). Germline-derived CDR1 and CDR2 are MNHGY and SVAAGI. The length of the CDR3 is 14 residues. Between the trimmed V and J ends, which lost 7 bases and 5 bases, there was a span of 15 bases. CDR3 loop: CASTEFSGYQPQHF. The CDR3 DNA follows: TGTGCCAGCACCGAATTTTCAGGGTATCAGCCCCAGCATTTT.

The chain combines TRBV7-9 with TRBJ2-4; D not certain. V lost 1 base, J lost 2 bases, and 9 bases lay in between. From germline, CDR1 is SEHNR and CDR2 FQNEAQ (reference sequence). The CDR3 length is 15 residues. CDR3 DNA sequence: TGTGCCAGCAGCTTAGGGTTCGCTCCCAAAAACATTCAGTACTTC. The encoded protein is CASSLGFAPKNIQYF.

The chain uses TRBV29-1 and TRBJ1-2; 8 bases line up with TRBD1. CDR1 and CDR2 from the germline V gene are SQVTM and ANQGSEA. With V trimmed by 1 base and J by 4 bases, 5 bases remained unmatched. The CDR3 has 14 amino acids. The CDR3 nucleotides are TGCAGCGTTGAAGGGTCAGGGGGCTTCTATGGCTACACCTTC. As protein: CSVEGSGGFYGYTF.

The rearrangement links TRBV15 to TRBJ2-1; the D gene could be TRBD1 or TRBD2 (5 bases each). V was pared by 4 bases and J by 2 bases, with 12 bases between. Per germline, CDR1 LNHNV and CDR2 YYDKDF (reference sequence). The CDR3 extends over 15 amino acids. CDR3 amino acids: CATSNEGTTYNEQFF. CDR3 sequence (DNA): TGTGCCACCAGCAATGAGGGGACCACCTACAATGAGCAGTTCTTC. Complete variable domain (other parts from reference TRBV15 and TRBJ2-1): DAMVIQNPRYQVTQFGKPVTLSCSQTLNHNVMYWYQQKSSQAPKLLFHYYDKDFNNEADTPDNFQSRRPNTSFCFLDIRSPGLGDTAMYLCATSNEGTTYNEQFFGPGTRLTVL.

The V and J genes are TRBV28 and TRBJ2-7, with D perhaps matching TRBD1 or TRBD2 (6 bases each). This CDR3 has 15 residues. Trimming pared 1 base from V and 2 bases from J, leaving 12 bases between. The germline CDR1 and CDR2 sequences are MDHEN and SYDVKM. The CDR3 loop is CASSLFGGRTYEQYF. The CDR3 nucleotides are TGTGCCAGCAGTTTATTTGGGGGGCGCACCTACGAGCAGTACTTC. Using reference TRBV28 and TRBJ2-7 for the parts outside the CDR3, the full variable domain is DVKVTQSSRYLVKRTGEKVFLECVQDMDHENMFWYRQDPGLGLRLIYFSYDVKMKEKGDIPEGYSVSREKKERFSLILESASTNQTSMYLCASSLFGGRTYEQYFGPGTRLTVT.

J is TRBJ1-5 and V is TRBV18; D gene uncertain. V was pared by 2 bases and J by 6 bases, with 20 bases between. The CDR3 runs to 17 residues. Germline loops: CDR1 KGHSH, CDR2 LQKENI. CDR3: CASSPKISENRGQPQHF. Written as DNA, the CDR3 is TGTGCCAGCTCACCAAAGATTTCGGAGAACCGCGGTCAGCCCCAGCATTTT.

The chain is built from TRBV28 and TRBJ2-5; 7 bases align to TRBD2. The J call is uncertain, as TRBJ2-7 better fits the DNA end. The CDR3 covers 16 residues. Germline V lookup: CDR1 MDHEN, CDR2 SYDVKM. The CDR3 bases are TGTGCCAGCAGTGGGGGGGTGCGGGCCCTATCCTACGAGCAGTACTTC. The encoded protein is CASSGGVRALSYEQYF.

The J gene is TRBJ2-7, the V gene TRBV7-9; no clear D gene. CDR3 length equals 13 residues. Germline values: CDR1 SEHNR, CDR2 FQNEAQ (reference sequence). Trimming stripped 7 bases from V and 0 bases from J, with 10 bases between. The chain's CDR3 is CASKDSSSYEQYF. In DNA, the CDR3 is TGTGCCAGCAAAGACTCGAGCTCCTACGAGCAGTACTTC.

This clone was seen just once. The chain uses TRBV28 and TRBJ2-5; the match to TRBD1 covers 11 bases. Germline V gives CDR1 MDHEN, CDR2 SYDVKM. Losses at the gene ends were 8 bases for V and 1 base for J; bases not matched to a gene: 3. The CDR3 is 14 residues long. The CDR3 DNA reads as TGTGCCAGCCTGGGGACAGGGGGCCAAGAGACCCAGTACTTC. Protein sequence: CASLGTGGQETQYF.

The chain recombines TRBV28 with TRBJ2-7; D is possibly TRBD2 (7 bases). The CDR3 has 15 residues. With 3 bases removed from V and 2 bases from J, the gap between germline ends came to 14 bases. Germline lookup yields CDR1 MDHEN and CDR2 SYDVKM. In DNA, the CDR3 is TGTGCCAGCAGTTTGGGGGGAGGGGGAACCTACGAGCAGTACTTC. It specifies CASSLGGGGTYEQYF.

J is TRBJ1-1 and V is TRBV4-1; no clear D. CDR1 MGHRA and CDR2 YSYEKL come from the germline V gene. Trimming removed 5 bases from V and 1 base from J, with 8 bases in between. The CDR3 spans 13 residues. The CDR3 bases are TGCGCCAGCAGCTCGCAGGCGAACACTGAAGCTTTCTTT. Its protein product is CASSSQANTEAFF.

The chain combines TRBV2 with TRBJ2-7; 8 bases are a match to TRBD2. Germline trimming cut 6 bases from V and 0 bases from J; bases unmatched to any gene: 1. Per germline, CDR1 SNHLY and CDR2 FYNNEI. CDR3 length: 13 amino acids. Written as DNA, the CDR3 is TGTGCCAGCAGGGGACTAGTCTCCTACGAGCAGTACTTC. Translating gives CASRGLVSYEQYF.

The J gene is TRBJ2-1, the V gene TRBV20-1; D is unresolved. This CDR3 contains 11 residues. CDR1 and CDR2 from the germline V gene are DFQATT and SNEGSKA (reference sequence). V lost 3 bases, J lost 9 bases, and 9 bases lay in between. The CDR3 nucleotides read TGCAGTGCTAGTAAAGTAGCTGAGCAGTTCTTC. Its translation is CSASKVAEQFF.

The V gene is TRBV5-1, the J gene TRBJ2-5, with D tentatively TRBD1 (6 bases). The germline V gene has CDR1 SGHRS and CDR2 YFSETQ. CDR3 size: 14 residues. The V gene lost 0 bases and the J gene lost 3 bases, with 9 bases spanning the gap. The CDR3 DNA follows: TGCGCCAGCAGCTTGGAAGACAGGAAAGAGACCCAGTACTTC. Protein: CASSLEDRKETQYF. The whole variable domain, filled in from reference TRBV5-1 and TRBJ2-5, reads KAGVTQTPRYLIKTRGQQVTLSCSPISGHRSVSWYQQTPGQGLQFLFEYFSETQRNKGNFPGRFSGRQFSNSRSEMNVSTLELGDSALYLCASSLEDRKETQYFGPGTRLLVL.

This chain joins TRBV7-6 and TRBJ2-5, with D tentatively TRBD1 or TRBD2 (5 bases each). V was cut by 5 bases and J by 2 bases, with 12 bases left in between. CDR3 size: 14 residues. Germline V CDR1 and CDR2: SGHVS, FNYEAQ. CDR3 nucleotides: TGTGCCAGCAGCCCCGGGACGTTACAAGAGACCCAGTACTTC. Translation gives CASSPGTLQETQYF. Full variable domain (rest looked up from reference TRBV7-6 and TRBJ2-5): GAGVSQSPRYKVTKRGQDVALRCDPISGHVSLYWYRQALGQGPEFLTYFNYEAQQDKSGLPNDRFSAERPEGSISTLTIQRTEQRDSAMYRCASSPGTLQETQYFGPGTRLLVL.

The chain has TRBV7-6 and TRBJ2-1; 7 bases agree with TRBD2. This CDR3 has 13 amino acids. In germline, CDR1 is SGHVS, CDR2 FNYEAQ. V lost 4 bases, J lost 7 bases, and 4 bases stayed unmatched. CDR3 coding DNA: TGTGCCAGCAGCTCAGCGGGGACTAATGAGCAGTTCTTC. It translates to CASSSAGTNEQFF.

This clone was found once. The chain has TRBV11-1 and TRBJ2-7; tentatively, D is TRBD1 (5 bases). The CDR3 extends over 13 amino acids. Trimming took 4 bases from V and 1 from J, leaving 8 bases between them. The V gene's germline CDR1 is SGHAT and CDR2 FQDESV (reference sequence). The CDR3 sequence: CASSSDISYEQYF. The CDR3 bases are TGTGCCAGCAGCTCGGACATTTCCTACGAGCAGTACTTC.

V and J are TRBV11-3 and TRBJ2-3, with D unclear. The V gene's germline CDR1 is SGHNT and CDR2 YENEEA. The ends were cut back, 0 bases at V and 4 bases at J, with 5 bases in the middle. The CDR3 sequence is 13 residues long. DNA of the CDR3: TGTGCCAGCAGCTTAGAGGCAGCAGATACGCAGTATTTT. Amino acids: CASSLEAADTQYF.

The CDR3 DNA is TGTGCCAGCAGTGACCTACAGGGAAGGGAGAGAAACACCATATATTTT. Translation: CASSDLQGRERNTIYF. V and J are TRBV25-1 and TRBJ1-3, with TRBD1 as a possible D gene (6 bases). The CDR3 loop spans 16 amino acids. Per the germline V gene, CDR1 is MGHDK and CDR2 is SYGVNS. With 3 bases removed from V and 5 bases from J, the gap between germline ends came to 17 bases. Supplemented by reference TRBV25-1 and TRBJ1-3, the full variable domain reads EADIYQTPRYLVIGTGKKITLECSQTMGHDKMYWYQQDPGMELHLIHYSYGVNSTEKGDLSSESTVSRIRTEHFPLTLESARPSHTSQYLCASSDLQGRERNTIYFGEGSWLTVV.